This record concerns one TCR beta chain sequence. Its antigen is unknown. Universal primer sites and UMIs were introduced during 5'RACE template-switching synthesis of TCR cDNA. TCRdb ran MiXCR on the 5' RACE reads and lists one entry per CDR3 protein. The sample has 200,000 to 300,000 distinct CDR3 sequences; roughly 13% are singletons. These data originate in a study of T cells after yellow fever vaccination. General study results and limits: Reappearing after the booster were most of the clones from primary vaccination (96% CD4, roughly 86% CD8).

The V and J ends lost 5 bases and 7 bases, in that order; junction bases with no gene match: 7. This CDR3 spans 14 amino acids. Per germline, CDR1 SEHNR and CDR2 FQNEAQ (reference sequence). The material sequenced was CD4+ T cells sorted from PBMCs, taken 45 days after the yellow fever booster vaccination. This chain uses TRBV7-9 with TRBJ1-4; TRBD1 matches at 7 bases. The receptor comes from a man aged 25-45 years who received the YFV17D yellow fever vaccine. The CDR3 loop reads CASSADRVGEKLFF. As DNA, the CDR3 is TGTGCCAGCAGCGCCGACAGGGTGGGTGAAAAACTGTTTTTT.